This TCR beta chain comes out of a study of T cell responses to AZD1222 COVID-19 vaccine (dated by TCRdb to the early 2020s). At the level of the whole study: Because spike-specific TCR depth and breadth did not differ between the two schedules, AZD1222 recipients who got a second dose at roughly 4 weeks were pooled with those who got a second dose at roughly 12 weeks. A total of just over 230 trial participants underwent TCR sequencing, of whom about 210 had received two doses of AZD1222 and around 25 had received two doses of the MenACWY control vaccine. Trial participants were enrolled by age into 18-55, 56-69 and 70-plus year subgroups, with roughly 160, 29 and 62 TCR-sequenced participants respectively.

Note on this clone: Its target antigen remains unknown. No per-base quality is available; no much larger clone lies one base away.

Broad study findings and their caveats: Most participants were white British and females outnumbered males, and the authors suggested that clonal diversity may have been underestimated. A significant rise in spike-specific TCR breadth and depth was observed after two AZD1222 doses relative to day 0 and relative to MenACWY recipients. Conclusions about previously exposed vaccinees were limited because only six AZD1222 recipients were SARS-CoV-2 seropositive at baseline. Epitopes outside the regions mutated in the B.1.351 and B.1.1.7 variants were reportedly recognized by nearly half of the unique spike-specific TCRs. In the small 56-69-year group, the increase in depth fell short of significance, most likely because of low power. The whole spike protein was spanned by vaccine-associated CD4 TCRs, and dominant responses were seen in regions 160-218 and 743-854. Because no day 14 peak-response samples were available, repertoires were characterized only after the peak T cell response.

The CDR3 regions of human TCRbeta chains were subjected to immunosequencing. In the paper's pipeline: TCRs in the repertoires were matched against a reference library of SARS-CoV-2-specific TCRs that had been generated with the MIRA antigen-specificity platform. Breadth was defined as the fraction of unique TCRs that were SARS-CoV-2-associated, and depth was defined as the fraction of total T cells that were SARS-CoV-2-associated. Using the MIRA data, each spike-specific TCR was mapped to the spike region that the TCR reacts to and placed in a CD4 or CD8 class. Log10-transformed breadth and depth values were compared by one-way ANOVA with Sidak's multiple comparisons tests. What TCRdb holds here is the immuneACCESS table cut down to in-frame rearrangements. Part of the clones is not present; checked against another copy, under half of the missing clones reflect an unresolved V gene, and the others are unexplained. D and trimming were read from the DNA, whereas the V and J calls and clone size are those reported in that table. In all, the sample holds tens of thousands of clones, and roughly 84% of those were seen once. In total, the top ten clones hold 15% to 20% of the sample.

What the time point label conveys for this sample: baseline before first vaccination. The vaccinee samples were drawn from two UK trials, COV001 and COV002, one of which was a single-blind randomized controlled phase 2/3 trial testing AZD1222 (ChAdOx1 nCoV-19) in healthy adults. For TCRbeta chain sequencing, PBMC samples from trial participants were taken at day 0 and at day 28 after the second dose. The CDR1 and CDR2 encoded by the germline V gene are SQVTM and ANQGSEA. At the junction V is shortened by 3 bases and J by 1 base; bases outside the gene matches: 2. CDR3 length: 13 amino acids, cysteine to phenylalanine. The retained sequence is limited to the CDR3, 39 bases, with the frame set at the first base.

This clonotype was obtained from an adult in good health. Sequenced here: peripheral blood, sampled on day 0 of AZD1222 vaccination. The chain was built from TRBV29-1 and TRBJ1-1, and 7 bases in between align with TRBD1. The DNA sequence reads TGCAGCGTTGAGGACAGGCAGAACACTGAAGCTTTCTTT. Its translation is CSVEDRQNTEAFF. The entire variable domain, with the stretches around the CDR3 drawn from the reference TRBV29-1 and TRBJ1-1 proteins, is SAVISQKPSRDICQRGTSLTIQCQVDSQVTMMFWYRQQPGQSLTLIATANQGSEATYESGFVIDKFPISRPNLTFSTLTVSNMSPEDSSIYLCSVEDRQNTEAFFGQGTRLTVV.